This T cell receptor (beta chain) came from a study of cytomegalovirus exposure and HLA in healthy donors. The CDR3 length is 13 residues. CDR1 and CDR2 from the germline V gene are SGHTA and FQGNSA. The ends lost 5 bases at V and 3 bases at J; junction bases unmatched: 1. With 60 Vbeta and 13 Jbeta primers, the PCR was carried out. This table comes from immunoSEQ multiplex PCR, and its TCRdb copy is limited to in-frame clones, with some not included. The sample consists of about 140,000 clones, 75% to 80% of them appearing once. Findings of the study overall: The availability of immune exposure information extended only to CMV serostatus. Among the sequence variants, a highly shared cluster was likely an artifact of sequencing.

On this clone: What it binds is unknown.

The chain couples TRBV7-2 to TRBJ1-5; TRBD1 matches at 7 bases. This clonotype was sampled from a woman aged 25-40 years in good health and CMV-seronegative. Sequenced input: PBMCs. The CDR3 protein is CASSGTDNQPQHF. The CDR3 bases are TGTGCCAGCAGCGGGACAGACAATCAGCCCCAGCATTTT.